A single sample gave rise to the 19 T cell receptor beta chains below, sequenced in a study of OX40 agonist ivuxolimab in advanced cancers. Method: immunoSEQ multiplex PCR; TCRdb's copy keeps in-frame clones and lacks some. Altogether approximately 77,000 clones are present, 92% being singletons, with the ten largest covering 0.53%. The sample here was CD4+ or CD8+ T cells sorted from blood, taken in a trial of the OX40 agonist ivuxolimab. The receptors come from an adult with an advanced solid tumor such as melanoma, head and neck, liver or kidney cancer.

The gene calls are TRBV29-1 and TRBJ1-4; D remains ambiguous. Germline loops: CDR1 SQVTM, CDR2 ANQGSEA. Between the trimmed V and J ends, which lost 4 bases and 5 bases, there was a span of 5 bases. This CDR3 region has 11 residues. The CDR3, as DNA: TGCAGCGTTGCGCAGAATGAAAAACTGTTTTTT. Translated, it gives CSVAQNEKLFF. Supplemented by reference TRBV29-1 and TRBJ1-4, the full variable domain reads SAVISQKPSRDICQRGTSLTIQCQVDSQVTMMFWYRQQPGQSLTLIATANQGSEATYESGFVIDKFPISRPNLTFSTLTVSNMSPEDSSIYLCSVAQNEKLFFGSGTQLSVL.

The DNA of the CDR3 is TGCGCCAGCAGCCCATTCGCGGGGGATGCAGATACGCAGTATTTT. Protein: CASSPFAGDADTQYF. The chain recombines TRBV4-3 with TRBJ2-3; 7 nucleotides align to TRBD2. Germline V gene lookup returns CDR1 LGHNA and CDR2 YSLEER. Losses at the gene ends were 4 bases for V and 4 bases for J; bases not matched to a gene: 8. This CDR3 is 15 amino acids long.

J is TRBJ2-5 and V is TRBV5-4, with D possibly called TRBD1 or TRBD2 (7 bases each). Germline V gene lookup returns CDR1 SGHNT and CDR2 YYREEE (reference sequence). This CDR3 has 15 residues. V was trimmed by 4 bases and J by 4 bases, leaving 17 bases between them. Here the CDR3 reads CASSPSGGARETQYF. The CDR3 region has the DNA TGTGCCAGCAGCCCTTCAGGGGGGGCGAGAGAGACCCAGTACTTC.

This clone has more than one count but fewer than ten. Additional DNA sequences in this sample encode the identical CDR3. The chain carries TRBV7-3 and TRBJ2-1; 9 bases match TRBD2. This CDR3 has 14 amino acids. The germline gives CDR1 SGHTA, CDR2 FQGTGA. Trimming at V came to 2 bases and at J to 4 bases, leaving 0 bases not matched to a gene. As DNA, the CDR3 is TGTGCCAGCAGCTTAGCGGGAGGGTACAATGAGCAGTTCTTC. This gives the protein CASSLAGGYNEQFF. The full variable domain, with the rest looked up from reference TRBV7-3 and TRBJ2-1, is GAGVSQTPSNKVTEKGKYVELRCDPISGHTALYWYRQSLGQGPEFLIYFQGTGAADDSGLPNDRFFAVRPEGSVSTLKIQRTERGDSAVYLCASSLAGGYNEQFFGPGTRLTVL.

On this clone: Without the conserved terminal phenylalanine or tryptophan, this CDR3 likely stems from a read error. No DNA is shown, since the ends of the CDR3 on it are uncertain; the CDR3 is the one TCRdb lists. The chain uses TRBV7-2 and TRBJ2-3; the table names TRBD2, a call not compared with the DNA. CDR1 SGHTA and CDR2 FQGNSA come from the germline V gene. Inclusive of both ends, the CDR3 amounts to 13 amino acids. CDR3 protein: CASSQGLAGRRIL.

J is TRBJ1-2 and V is TRBV4-3; tentatively, D is TRBD1 (6 bases). In germline, CDR1 is LGHNA, CDR2 YSLEER. V was shortened by 1 base and J by 6 bases, with 12 bases between the two germline ends. This CDR3 has 14 residues. This chain's CDR3 is CASSQVPRDNGYTF. The CDR3 DNA follows: TGCGCCAGCAGCCAAGTCCCCAGGGACAATGGCTACACCTTC.

In regard to this clone: One end of the junction fails to match germline, which may point to a read error. The chain links TRBV7-9 to TRBJ1-1, with a weak D call TRBD1 (5 bases). The CDR3 is 15 residues long. CDR1 is SEHNR and CDR2 is FQNEAQ in the germline V gene (reference sequence). CDR3 bases: TGCGCCAGCAGCCAAGATGGAACAACTGGGGGTGAAGCTTTCTTT. Residues: CASSQDGTTGGEAFF.

This clone was seen only once. CDR3 loop: CASSHLLWTAYNEQFF. The CDR3 bases are TGTGCCAGCAGTCACTTGTTATGGACAGCCTACAATGAGCAGTTCTTC. The chain employs TRBV28 and TRBJ2-1; weak D call: TRBD1 (6 bases). CDR1 is MDHEN, CDR2 SYDVKM, per germline. The V end lost 5 bases, the J end lost 2 bases, and 16 bases lay between the germline ends. This CDR3 region has 16 residues.

V is TRBV5-1 and J is TRBJ2-6; D is perhaps TRBD1 (5 bases). This CDR3 is built from 16 residues. Per the germline V gene, CDR1 is SGHRS and CDR2 is YFSETQ. V gave up 3 bases and J gave up 0 bases, with 10 bases separating them. This chain's CDR3 is CASSSYRFSGANVLTF. CDR3 in DNA: TGCGCCAGCAGCTCGTACAGGTTCTCTGGGGCCAACGTCCTGACTTTC.

The chain uses TRBV7-3 and TRBJ1-1; D not certain. CDR3 size: 13 residues. Per germline, CDR1 SGHTA and CDR2 FQGTGA. V lost 5 bases, J lost 2 bases, and 9 bases lay in between. The CDR3 here is CASSRHFNTEAFF. The DNA for the CDR3 is TGTGCCAGCAGCCGACACTTTAACACTGAAGCTTTCTTT. The complete variable domain, with remaining parts taken from reference TRBV7-3 and TRBJ1-1, reads GAGVSQTPSNKVTEKGKYVELRCDPISGHTALYWYRQSLGQGPEFLIYFQGTGAADDSGLPNDRFFAVRPEGSVSTLKIQRTERGDSAVYLCASSRHFNTEAFFGQGTRLTVV.

A single count supports this clone. The rearrangement links TRBV30 to TRBJ1-2; 11 nucleotides align to TRBD1. The CDR3 length is 13 residues. Germline CDR1 is GTSNPN and CDR2 is SVGIG (reference sequence). V dropped 2 bases and J dropped 10; count of bases not matched to a gene: 6. CDR3 amino acids: CAWSRTGGENYTF. DNA of the CDR3: TGTGCCTGGAGTCGGACAGGGGGCGAAAACTACACCTTC.

The CDR3 sequence: CASGRGYGYTF. The CDR3 DNA reads TGTGCTAGTGGTCGTGGCTATGGCTACACCTTC. V and J are TRBV12-5 and TRBJ1-2; D call uncertain. Germline V lookup: CDR1 LGHNT, CDR2 FRNRAP. The V and J ends lost 5 bases and 4 bases respectively, with 5 bases between them. The CDR3 has 11 residues.

V is TRBV10-3 and J is TRBJ2-3; 8 bases are a match to TRBD2. The germline V gene has CDR1 ENHRY and CDR2 SYGVKD. V was clipped by 3 bases and J by 6 bases; unmatched bases: 11. This CDR3 contains 16 residues. CDR3 in DNA: TGTGCCATCAGTGACTCCCTTGGACTAGCCCGGGATACGCAGTATTTT. Encoded protein: CAISDSLGLARDTQYF.

The table lists this clone with a count of one. CDR3 bases: TGTGCCAGCAGTTACTCTGCGGGGGCGCACACTGAAGCTTTCTTT. Translation gives CASSYSAGAHTEAFF. The rearrangement joins TRBV6-5 to TRBJ1-1; possibly TRBD1 for D (6 bases). Trimming removed 0 bases from V and 3 bases from J, with 11 bases in between. Germline loops: CDR1 MNHEY, CDR2 SVGAGI. The CDR3 has 15 residues.

CDR3 sequence reads: CASSPPFSGRLPQVAAQYF. The CDR3 DNA is TGTGCCAGCAGTCCACCGTTTAGCGGGAGGCTCCCGCAAGTGGCGGCCCAGTACTTC. V and J are TRBV27 and TRBJ2-5; TRBD2 matches at 10 bases. CDR1 is MNHEY, CDR2 SMNVEV, per germline (reference sequence). The trim removed 5 bases at V and 9 bases at J, leaving 24 bases unmatched. The CDR3 consists of 19 residues.

V is TRBV7-2 and J is TRBJ2-2, with D hard to call. V gave up 0 bases and J gave up 6 bases, with 2 bases separating them. The germline gives CDR1 SGHTA, CDR2 FQGNSA. The CDR3 has 12 amino acids. The DNA of the CDR3 is TGTGCCAGCAGCTTAGCACCCGGGGAGCTGTTTTTT. Residues: CASSLAPGELFF. The variable domain in full, with the rest retrieved from reference TRBV7-2 and TRBJ2-2, is GAGVSQSPSNKVTEKGKDVELRCDPISGHTALYWYRQSLGQGLEFLIYFQGNSAPDKSGLPSDRFSAERTGGSVSTLTIQRTQQEDSAVYLCASSLAPGELFFGEGSRLTVL.

The chain uses TRBV29-1 and TRBJ2-5; TRBD1 might be the D (5 bases). The CDR3 is 13 residues long. The V gene lost 4 bases and the J gene lost 1 base, with 10 bases spanning the gap. In germline, CDR1 is SQVTM, CDR2 ANQGSEA. The CDR3 sequence is CSVARASQETQYF. The CDR3 coding sequence is TGCAGCGTTGCCAGGGCCTCCCAAGAGACCCAGTACTTC.

The CDR3 DNA follows: TGTGCCAGCAGTTACCCAACCGGAGCCTACGAGCAGTACTTC. Its protein is CASSYPTGAYEQYF. J is TRBJ2-7 and V is TRBV6-5; D remains unclear. The CDR3 totals 14 residues. CDR1 is MNHEY and CDR2 is SVGAGI in the germline V gene. V lost 2 bases and J 2 bases, leaving 10 bases between the germline ends.

The chain carries TRBV10-3 and TRBJ1-2, with a tentative D call TRBD1 (6 bases). This CDR3 is 15 amino acids long. Trimming removed 4 bases from V and 6 bases from J, with 18 bases in between. The germline V gene has CDR1 ENHRY and CDR2 SYGVKD. CDR3 bases: TGTGCCATCAGTGCCCCGGGACAAACGAGCGATGGCTACACCTTC. It is translated as CAISAPGQTSDGYTF.